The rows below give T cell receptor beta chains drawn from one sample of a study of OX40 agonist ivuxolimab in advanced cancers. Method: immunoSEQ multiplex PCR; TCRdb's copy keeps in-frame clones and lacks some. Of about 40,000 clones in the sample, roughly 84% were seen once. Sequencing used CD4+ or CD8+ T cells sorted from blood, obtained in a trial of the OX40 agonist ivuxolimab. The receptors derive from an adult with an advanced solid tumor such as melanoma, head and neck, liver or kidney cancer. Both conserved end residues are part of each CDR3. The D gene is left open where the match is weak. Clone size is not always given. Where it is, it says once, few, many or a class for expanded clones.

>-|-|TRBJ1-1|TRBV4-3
TGCGCCAGCAGCCAAGGTGGCAGAGTGAACACTGAAGCTTTCTTT
CASSQGGRVNTEAFF
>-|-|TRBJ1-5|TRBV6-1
TGTGCCAGCAGACTGGAGCGAAATCAGCCCCAGCATTTT
CASRLERNQPQHF
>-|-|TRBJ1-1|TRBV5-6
TGTGCCAGCAGCTTTCGTTCTGCGAACACTGAAGCTTTCTTT
CASSFRSANTEAFF
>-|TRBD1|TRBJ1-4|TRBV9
TGTGCCAGCAGCGAACCGGGACAGGGGGCACAAACCAATGAAAAACTGTTTTTT
CASSEPGQGAQTNEKLFF
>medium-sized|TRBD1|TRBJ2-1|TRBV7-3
TGTGCCAGCAGCTCTCCACCGGCAGACCCGGGACAGAGCAATGAGCAGTTCTTC
CASSSPPADPGQSNEQFF
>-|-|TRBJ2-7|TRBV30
TGTGCCTGGACCTCCCGGGCCGCCGCCCCCTACGAGCAGTACTTC
CAWTSRAAAPYEQYF
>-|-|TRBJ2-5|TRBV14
TGTGCCAGCAGCCAAGAGGGAAGGGAGACCCAGTACTTC
CASSQEGRETQYF
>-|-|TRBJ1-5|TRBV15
TGTGCCACCAGCAGTACAGGGAAAGGGGCTCAGCCCCAGCATTTT
CATSSTGKGAQPQHF
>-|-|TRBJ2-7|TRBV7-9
TGTGCCAGCAGCCCACGACAGAGCTCCTACGAGCAGTACTTC
CASSPRQSSYEQYF
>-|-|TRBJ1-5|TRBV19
TGTGCCAGTAGTATAAGTTCAGGCAGCAATCAGCCCCAGCATTTT
CASSISSGSNQPQHF
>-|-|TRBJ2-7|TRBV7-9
TGTGCCAGCAGCCGCAGGGACGGGTCCTACGAGCAGTACTTC
CASSRRDGSYEQYF
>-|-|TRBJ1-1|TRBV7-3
TGTGCCAGCAGCTTTCTGGGGGGAGGGACTGAAGCTTTCTTT
CASSFLGGGTEAFF
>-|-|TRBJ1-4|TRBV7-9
TGTGCCAGCAGTACCGAGGGGAATGAAAAACTGTTTTTT
CASSTEGNEKLFF
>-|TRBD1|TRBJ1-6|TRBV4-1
TGCGCCAGCAGCCAAGTTCCCGGGACAGGGAACAATTCACCCCTCCACTTT
CASSQVPGTGNNSPLHF
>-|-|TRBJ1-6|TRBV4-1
TGCGCCAGCAGGGCCGTTTCATCTGGTTCACCCCTCCACTTT
CASRAVSSGSPLHF
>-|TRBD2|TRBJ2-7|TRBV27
TGTGCCAGCAGTTTCAGGTCCCCCTCCCCAGCGGGAGGGCCCTACGAGCAGTACTTC
CASSFRSPSPAGGPYEQYF
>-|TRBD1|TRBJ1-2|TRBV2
TGTGCCAGGGGACAGGGAAGGTTGGGCTATGGCTACACCTTC
CARGQGRLGYGYTF
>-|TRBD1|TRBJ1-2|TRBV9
TGTGCCAGCAGCGCCATCTCGACAGGGAGGGTAGGCTACACCTTC
CASSAISTGRVGYTF
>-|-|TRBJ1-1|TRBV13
TGTGCCAGCAGCGCCCCAGGGGCCACTGAAGCTTTCTTT
CASSAPGATEAFF
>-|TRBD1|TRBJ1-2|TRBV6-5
TGTGCCAGCAGTTCCACCGGGACAGCGGATGGCTACACCTTC
CASSSTGTADGYTF
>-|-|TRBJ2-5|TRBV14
TGTGCCAGCAGCCAAGATCCGCGTGTAGGCAGTCAACAAGAGACCCAGTACTTC
CASSQDPRVGSQQETQYF
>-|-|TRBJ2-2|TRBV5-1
TGCGCCAGCAGCTGGGTTTTACCGAACACCGGGGAGCTGTTTTTT
CASSWVLPNTGELFF
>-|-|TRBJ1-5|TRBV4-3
TGCGCCAGCAGCCAAGAATACCAGTTATATCAGCCCCAGCATTTT
CASSQEYQLYQPQHF
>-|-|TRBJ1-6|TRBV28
TGTGCCAGCAGTTTGGAGAGCTCCTATAATTCACCCCTCCACTTT
CASSLESSYNSPLHF
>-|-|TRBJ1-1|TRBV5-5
TGTGCCAGCAGCGGCGACTTACTCCCGAACACTGAAGCTTTCTTT
CASSGDLLPNTEAFF
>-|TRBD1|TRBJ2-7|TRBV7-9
TGTGCCAGCAGCCCCCGACAGGGAACCTACGAGCAGTACTTC
CASSPRQGTYEQYF
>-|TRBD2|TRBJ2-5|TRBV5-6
TGTGCCAGCAGCCCGCGGGGGGGGCGCGGAGAGACCCAGTACTTC
CASSPRGGRGETQYF
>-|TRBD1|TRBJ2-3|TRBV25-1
TGTGCCAGCAGACCGGGACAGAACACAGATACGCAGTATTTT
CASRPGQNTDTQYF
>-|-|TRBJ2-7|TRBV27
TGTGCCACCTTAGGGCCCTCGGGGTACGAGCAGTACTTC
CATLGPSGYEQYF
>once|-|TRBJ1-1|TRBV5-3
TGTGCCAGAAGCTTGTGTCCAAGGGGACCTCGCTCCCTTGAAGCTTTCTTT
CARSLCPRGPRSLEAFF
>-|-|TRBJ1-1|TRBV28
TGTGCCAGCAGTCCCCCGGGACCGTACACTGAAGCTTTCTTT
CASSPPGPYTEAFF
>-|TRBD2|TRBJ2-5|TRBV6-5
TGTGCCAGCAGCAAACTAGCGGGCCAAGAGACCCAGTACTTC
CASSKLAGQETQYF
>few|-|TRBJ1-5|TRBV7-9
TGTGCCAGCAGCTCTCCGGAGGGCCAGCCCCAGCATTTT
CASSSPEGQPQHF
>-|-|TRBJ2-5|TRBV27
TGTGCCAGCAGTTTGAACCGAGACGGTTTAGGGACCCAGTACTTC
CASSLNRDGLGTQYF
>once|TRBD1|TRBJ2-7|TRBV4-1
TGCGCCAGCAGCCAAGTTACAGGGGCCTCATCCTACGAGCAGTACTTC
CASSQVTGASSYEQYF
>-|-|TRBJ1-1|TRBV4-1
TGCGCCAGCAGCCAAGGACGGGCTGAAGCTTTCTTT
CASSQGRAEAFF
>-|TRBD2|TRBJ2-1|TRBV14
TGTGCCAGCAGCCAAGATTGGCTAGCGGGAGGGTACAATGAGCAGTTCTTC
CASSQDWLAGGYNEQFF
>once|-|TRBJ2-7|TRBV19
TGTGCCAGTAGTATAGTGGCGGATTCCTACGAGCAGTACTTC
CASSIVADSYEQYF
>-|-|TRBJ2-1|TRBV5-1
TGCGCCAGCAGCTTGGGGCAGGGCTCCTACAATGAGCAGTTCTTC
CASSLGQGSYNEQFF
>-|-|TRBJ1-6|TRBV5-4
TGTGCCAGCAGCTTGGGTATCCGCCAGGGCAATTCACCCCTCCACTTT
CASSLGIRQGNSPLHF
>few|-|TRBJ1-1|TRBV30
TGTGCCTGGAGTGTATTGGGGGCCACTGAAGCTTTCTTT
CAWSVLGATEAFF
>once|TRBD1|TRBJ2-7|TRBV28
TGTGCCAGCAGTTTATTGGCAGGGGGCAACGAGCAGTACTTC
CASSLLAGGNEQYF
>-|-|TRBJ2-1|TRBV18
TGTGCCAGCTCAGTATCCATGCGGGATGAGCAGTTCTTC
CASSVSMRDEQFF
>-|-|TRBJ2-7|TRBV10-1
TGCGCCAGCAGTTACACAGGGTTGGGAGAGCAGTACTTC
CASSYTGLGEQYF
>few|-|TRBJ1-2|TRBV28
TGTGCCAGCAGTCCAAGGCTTCCTAACTATGGCTACACCTTC
CASSPRLPNYGYTF
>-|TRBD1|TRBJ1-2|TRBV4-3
TGCGCCAGCAGCCCGGACAGGGGGATTGGCTACACCTTC
CASSPDRGIGYTF
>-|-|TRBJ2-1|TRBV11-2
TGTGCCAGCAGCGCCGGTCCCGAAGAGTTCTTC
CASSAGPEEFF